One and the same sample provided the 11 T cell receptor beta chains below, sequenced in a study of T cell repertoires in cytomegalovirus infection. TCRdb re-called the reads with MiXCR, one entry per CDR3 protein. The sample carries about half a million distinct CDR3 sequences, 33% recorded once. No antigens are known for them. Sequenced here: cultured PBMCs, sampled from culture after CMV antigen stimulation. Receptors originate from a human donor in good health (CMV status not recorded). Some clones in this sample may be carry-over from other donors' samples.

This clonotype was seen repeatedly, ten times or more. The V call is TRBV7-2, the J call TRBJ2-2; maybe TRBD1 (6 bases). Per the germline V gene, CDR1 is SGHTA and CDR2 is FQGNSA. This CDR3 has 15 residues. The germline V and J ends were trimmed by 5 bases and 5 bases, with 15 bases remaining between them. The CDR3 DNA is TGTGCCAGCAGCGGGGCCTCTACAGGGACCGGGGAGCTGTTTTTT. Translating gives CASSGASTGTGELFF. The full variable domain, rest sourced from reference TRBV7-2 and TRBJ2-2, is GAGVSQSPSNKVTEKGKDVELRCDPISGHTALYWYRQSLGQGLEFLIYFQGNSAPDKSGLPSDRFSAERTGGSVSTLTIQRTQQEDSAVYLCASSGASTGTGELFFGEGSRLTVL.

The chain combines TRBV5-6 with TRBJ2-7; TRBD2 agrees at 10 bases. Germline V gene data show CDR1 as SGHDT and CDR2 as YYEEEE. The V gene end was trimmed by 4 bases and the J gene end by 2 bases; junction bases not matched to a gene: 12. CDR3 length equals 17 residues. This CDR3 is CASSAQAETSGPYEQYV. CDR3 nucleotides: TGTGCCAGCAGCGCACAGGCCGAGACTAGCGGGCCCTACGAGCAGTACGTC.

Many counts were recorded for this clonotype. This sequence joins TRBV7-8 and TRBJ2-7; D could derive from TRBD1 or TRBD2 (5 bases each). The germline CDR1 and CDR2 sequences are SGHVS and FQNEAQ. V was cut by 1 base and J by 7 bases, with 11 bases left in between. The CDR3 runs 13 residues. CDR3 loop: CASSLGGVTEQYV. CDR3 nucleotide sequence: TGTGCCAGCAGCTTAGGAGGGGTGACAGAGCAGTACGTC.

This clonotype was observed a handful of times. The chain employs TRBV24-1 and TRBJ2-5; 9 bases agree with TRBD2. Losses at the gene ends were 0 bases for V and 1 base for J; bases not matched to a gene: 2. Germline values: CDR1 KGHDR, CDR2 SFDVKD. This CDR3 is 16 amino acids long. The CDR3 sequence: CATSDLQRGAQETQYF. The CDR3 DNA sequence: TGTGCCACCAGTGATTTGCAGCGGGGGGCCCAAGAGACCCAGTACTTC.

The gene calls are TRBV12-5 and TRBJ1-2; D gene ambiguous. This CDR3 has 13 residues. Germline V gene data show CDR1 as LGHNT and CDR2 as FRNRAP. V lost 0 bases and J lost 7, with 9 bases in between. CDR3 in amino acids: CASGLVQVTGYTF. The CDR3 DNA follows: TGTGCTAGTGGTTTGGTACAAGTAACTGGCTACACCTTC.

Here the CDR3 reads CASSLAEGRTYEQYF. The CDR3 nucleotides read TGTGCCAGCAGCTTAGCTGAGGGACGGACCTACGAGCAGTACTTC. The chain combines TRBV7-9 with TRBJ2-7; D assignment may be TRBD1 or TRBD2 (5 bases each). The CDR3 runs to 15 residues. V was trimmed by 0 bases and J by 2 bases, leaving 11 bases between them. The germline V gene has CDR1 SEHNR and CDR2 FQNEAQ (reference sequence).

This clonotype was detected a few times. The gene calls are TRBV12-3 or TRBV12-4 and TRBJ1-2; D remains ambiguous. Trimming cost V 5 bases and J 1 base, with 11 bases left between them. The CDR3 runs 14 residues. The CDR3 DNA reads as TGTGCCAGCAGTCCCCGCGCGGGTAACTATGGCTACACCTTC. This translates into CASSPRAGNYGYTF.

This clonotype was detected only a few times. V is TRBV27 and J is TRBJ1-5, with a possible D match to TRBD1 (5 bases). Per germline, CDR1 MNHEY and CDR2 SMNVEV (reference sequence). This CDR3 comprises 14 residues. The V end lost 3 bases, the J end lost 4 bases, and 10 bases lay between the germline ends. In DNA form, the CDR3 reads TGTGCCAGCAGTTTCGACAGTCTTAATCAGCCCCAGCATTTT. It translates to CASSFDSLNQPQHF.

The rearrangement joins TRBV6-5 to TRBJ2-2; 9 bases are shared with TRBD2. Trimming took 7 bases from V and 1 from J; bases not matched to a gene: 13. The CDR3 length is 18 residues. The germline gives CDR1 MNHEY, CDR2 SVGAGI. The CDR3 reads CASIKEREEIWNTGELFF. In DNA, the CDR3 is TGTGCCAGCATTAAGGAGCGGGAGGAAATTTGGAACACCGGGGAGCTGTTTTTT.

This clonotype was seen a few times. This chain joins TRBV2 and TRBJ2-3; 10 positions agree with TRBD1. Germline loops: CDR1 SNHLY, CDR2 FYNNEI. The V and J ends lost 4 bases and 4 bases, in that order; junction bases with no gene match: 11. The CDR3 length is 17 residues. CDR3 sequence reads: CASSGGLTGGGADTQYF. CDR3 DNA: TGTGCCAGCAGTGGAGGTTTGACAGGGGGCGGAGCAGATACGCAGTATTTT.

This chain uses TRBV7-3 with TRBJ2-3; TRBD1 aligns across 8 bases. Unmatched junction bases numbered 9, after V lost 5 bases and J lost 8 bases. This CDR3 spans 14 amino acids. Germline values: CDR1 SGHTA, CDR2 FQGTGA. The CDR3 protein is CASSPGTGRSTQYF. In nucleotides, the CDR3 is TGTGCCAGCAGCCCCGGGACAGGCCGAAGTACGCAGTATTTT.